These 5 T cell receptor beta chains originate from one sample sequenced in a study of blood T cells in healthy people across ages. Then a second PCR, running roughly 7 to 11 cycles, was carried out with a sample-barcoded 5' primer and a J-beta primer mix. TCRdb recomputed calls from the 5' RACE reads with MiXCR, one row per CDR3 protein. The table includes about 1.6 million distinct CDR3 sequences, roughly a third detected once. Sequencing was carried out using blood. The origin of the receptors is a woman in her twenties or thirties in good health.

This clonotype was seen at least ten times. The CDR3 is CASSIQGSSYEQYF. DNA of the CDR3: TGTGCCAGCAGTATACAGGGGAGCTCCTACGAGCAGTACTTC. The rearrangement links TRBV6-6 to TRBJ2-7, with TRBD1 identical over 7 bases. V was clipped by 5 bases and J by 0 bases; unmatched bases: 4. Per the germline V gene, CDR1 is MNHNY and CDR2 is SVGAGI (reference sequence). The CDR3 is made up of 14 amino acids.

The genes are TRBV3-1 and TRBJ1-2; a possible D gene is TRBD1 (5 bases). The CDR3 sequence is 15 residues long. The V end lost 2 bases, the J end lost 7 bases, and 17 bases lay between the germline ends. CDR1 LGHDT and CDR2 YNNKEL come from the germline V gene (reference sequence). CDR3 protein: CASSQRRAPRGGYTF. For the CDR3, the DNA is TGTGCCAGCAGCCAACGGAGAGCTCCTAGGGGTGGCTACACCTTC. Full variable domain (remainder filled in from reference TRBV3-1 and TRBJ1-2): DTAVSQTPKYLVTQMGNDKSIKCEQNLGHDTMYWYKQDSKKFLKIMFSYNNKELIINETVPNRFSPKSPDKAHLNLHINSLELGDSAVYFCASSQRRAPRGGYTFGSGTRLTVV.

The V gene is TRBV5-1, the J gene TRBJ2-5; D is unclear. Trimming took off 0 bases at V and 3 bases at J, with 18 bases between the two ends. Germline CDR1 reads SGHRS; CDR2 reads YFSETQ. The CDR3 has 17 residues. The CDR3 here is CASSLDRGRAAKETQYF. The DNA for the CDR3 is TGCGCCAGCAGCTTGGATCGAGGACGCGCCGCAAAAGAGACCCAGTACTTC. Together with reference TRBV5-1 and TRBJ2-5, the CDR3 gives the full variable domain: KAGVTQTPRYLIKTRGQQVTLSCSPISGHRSVSWYQQTPGQGLQFLFEYFSETQRNKGNFPGRFSGRQFSNSRSEMNVSTLELGDSALYLCASSLDRGRAAKETQYFGPGTRLLVL.

For this clonotype: This may be a read error: a much more frequent sequence differs by one nucleotide. V gene TRBV12-3 or TRBV12-4 combines with J gene TRBJ2-7; TRBD1 aligns across 12 bases. The CDR3 totals 16 residues. J was trimmed by 8 bases and V by 2 bases; bases with no gene match: 10. The CDR3 sequence: CASSLPWDRGQYKQYF. In nucleotides, the CDR3 is TGTGCCAGCAGTTTACCCTGGGACAGGGGGCAGTACAAGCAGTACTTC.

The sample holds a few counts of this clonotype. The chain joins TRBV18 to TRBJ1-1; D is ambiguous. The CDR3 is 15 amino acids. Germline V CDR1 and CDR2: KGHSH, LQKENI. Trimming shortened V by 2 bases and J by 13 bases, and 23 bases separated the two germline ends. The CDR3 loop reads CASSPLEFGSLWVFF. CDR3 in DNA: TGTGCCAGCTCACCATTAGAGTTTGGGTCATTGTGGGTTTTCTTT.